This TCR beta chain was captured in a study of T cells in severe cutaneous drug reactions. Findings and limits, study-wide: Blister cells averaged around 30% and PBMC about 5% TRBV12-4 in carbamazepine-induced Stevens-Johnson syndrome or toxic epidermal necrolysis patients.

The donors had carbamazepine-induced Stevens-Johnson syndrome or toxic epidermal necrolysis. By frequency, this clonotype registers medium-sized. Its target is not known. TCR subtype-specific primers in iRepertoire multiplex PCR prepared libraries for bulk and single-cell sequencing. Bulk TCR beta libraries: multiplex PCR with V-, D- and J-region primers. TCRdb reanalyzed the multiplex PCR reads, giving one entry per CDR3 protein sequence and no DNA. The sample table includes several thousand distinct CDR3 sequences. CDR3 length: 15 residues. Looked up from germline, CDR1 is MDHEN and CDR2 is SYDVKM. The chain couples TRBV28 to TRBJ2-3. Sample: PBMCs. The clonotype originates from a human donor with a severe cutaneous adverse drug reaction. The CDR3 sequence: CASSDLAELTDTQYF.